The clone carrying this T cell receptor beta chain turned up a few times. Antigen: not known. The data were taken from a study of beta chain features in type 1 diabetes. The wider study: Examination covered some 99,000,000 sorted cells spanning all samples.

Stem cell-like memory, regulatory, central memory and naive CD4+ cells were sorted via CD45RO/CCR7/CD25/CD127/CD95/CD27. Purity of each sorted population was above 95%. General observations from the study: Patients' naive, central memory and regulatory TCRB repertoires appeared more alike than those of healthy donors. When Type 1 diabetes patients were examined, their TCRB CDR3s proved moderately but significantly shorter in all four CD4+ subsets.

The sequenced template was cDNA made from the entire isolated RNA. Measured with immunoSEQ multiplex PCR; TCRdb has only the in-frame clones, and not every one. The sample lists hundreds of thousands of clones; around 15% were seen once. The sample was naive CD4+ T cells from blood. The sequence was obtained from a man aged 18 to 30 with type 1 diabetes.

The CDR3 DNA is TGTGCCAGCAGTGAGGACGGGCCGGATGGCTACACCTTC. Residues: CASSEDGPDGYTF. The chain carries TRBV6-1 and TRBJ1-2; D uncertain. Trimming pared 3 bases from V and 6 bases from J, leaving 11 bases between. This CDR3 region has 13 residues. The germline V gene has CDR1 MNHNS and CDR2 SASEGT.